The 9 T cell receptor beta chains below all came from one sample that was sequenced in a study of identical twins. TCRdb reprocessed the 5' RACE reads via MiXCR and lists one record per CDR3 protein. The sample gives some 900,000 distinct CDR3 sequences, 12% of which show up once; around 1.6% is in the top ten. The same sample was also studied in work on yellow fever vaccine responses in identical twins.

The sequencing sample was made of PBMCs. The receptors derive from a young woman in good health.

This clonotype came up a few times. The chain combines TRBV20-1 with TRBJ2-3, with a tentative D call TRBD2 (5 bases). The CDR3 runs to 15 residues. CDR1 and CDR2 (germline): DFQATT, SNEGSKA (reference sequence). V was cut by 3 bases and J by 2 bases, with 15 bases left in between. The CDR3 region is CSASPASWVTDTQYF. In DNA, the CDR3 is TGCAGTGCTAGTCCGGCTAGCTGGGTCACAGATACGCAGTATTTT.

The table lists this clonotype with a few counts. The chain has TRBV5-1 and TRBJ1-3; 7 bases are shared with TRBD1. Germline V CDR1 and CDR2: SGHRS, YFSETQ. With 6 bases clipped from V and 0 bases from J, the junction kept 3 bases outside the gene matches. The CDR3 has 14 amino acids. CDR3 DNA sequence: TGCGCCAGCAAACAGGGGTTCTCTGGAAACACCATATATTTT. The encoded protein is CASKQGFSGNTIYF.

This clonotype was recorded a few times. The V call is TRBV3-1, the J call TRBJ2-3; D gene uncertain. The V and J ends lost 3 bases and 2 bases respectively, with 12 bases between them. Germline values: CDR1 LGHDT, CDR2 YNNKEL (reference sequence). This CDR3 spans 15 amino acids. In DNA, the CDR3 is TGTGCCAGCAGCCAGGCAAGGGTGGTCACAGATACGCAGTATTTT. Protein: CASSQARVVTDTQYF.

This clonotype came up a few times. The chain couples TRBV7-2 to TRBJ2-7; 11 bases line up with TRBD2. V dropped 5 bases and J dropped 5; count of bases not matched to a gene: 5. This CDR3 comprises 14 residues. CDR1 is SGHTA, CDR2 FQGNSA, per germline. The CDR3 region is CASSQLAGVHEQYF. Here the CDR3 DNA reads TGTGCCAGCAGCCAACTAGCGGGAGTTCACGAGCAGTACTTC.

This chain uses TRBV29-1 with TRBJ2-7, with D possibly TRBD2 on 6 matching bases. V lost 7 bases, J lost 2 bases, and 18 bases lay in between. Germline V CDR1 and CDR2: SQVTM, ANQGSEA. The CDR3 extends over 14 amino acids. The CDR3 here is CSGDGGVGPYEQYV. The CDR3 DNA follows: TGCAGCGGCGACGGGGGTGTGGGACCCTACGAGCAGTACGTC.

This clonotype has just a few counts. The chain employs TRBV28 and TRBJ2-2; D gene ambiguous. Per the germline V gene, CDR1 is MDHEN and CDR2 is SYDVKM. The CDR3 extends over 15 amino acids. V was cut by 1 base and J by 3 bases, with 9 bases left in between. The CDR3 sequence: CASSLSSLYTGELFF. The CDR3 DNA reads as TGTGCCAGCAGTTTATCCTCTTTGTACACCGGGGAGCTGTTTTTT.

This clonotype has ten or more counts. This chain joins TRBV27 and TRBJ2-3, with TRBD2 as a possible D gene (6 bases). Trimming removed 6 bases at V and 0 bases at J, with 22 bases between. The CDR3 length is 18 residues. Per the germline V gene, CDR1 is MNHEY and CDR2 is SMNVEV (reference sequence). The CDR3 region has the DNA TGTGCCAGCAGACCAAAGACCCGGGACTTCTATAGCACAGATACGCAGTATTTT. Protein: CASRPKTRDFYSTDTQYF.

This clonotype has a handful of counts. V usage is TRBV6-5 and J usage is TRBJ1-2; the D is unclear. The CDR3 covers 14 residues. The V end lost 2 bases, the J end lost 4 bases, and 11 bases lay between the germline ends. Germline CDR1 is MNHEY and CDR2 is SVGAGI. The CDR3 DNA follows: TGTGCCAGCAGTTACGATGGCACCATCTATGGCTACACCTTC. Translation gives CASSYDGTIYGYTF.

The rearrangement links TRBV5-1 to TRBJ2-3; the D gene could be TRBD1 or TRBD2 (5 bases each). Germline-derived CDR1 and CDR2 are SGHRS and YFSETQ. CDR3 length: 15 residues. V was trimmed by 0 bases and J by 6 bases, leaving 14 bases between them. CDR3 region: CASSLVGTISDTQYF. The CDR3 nucleotides read TGCGCCAGCAGCTTGGTTGGGACGATATCCGATACGCAGTATTTT.